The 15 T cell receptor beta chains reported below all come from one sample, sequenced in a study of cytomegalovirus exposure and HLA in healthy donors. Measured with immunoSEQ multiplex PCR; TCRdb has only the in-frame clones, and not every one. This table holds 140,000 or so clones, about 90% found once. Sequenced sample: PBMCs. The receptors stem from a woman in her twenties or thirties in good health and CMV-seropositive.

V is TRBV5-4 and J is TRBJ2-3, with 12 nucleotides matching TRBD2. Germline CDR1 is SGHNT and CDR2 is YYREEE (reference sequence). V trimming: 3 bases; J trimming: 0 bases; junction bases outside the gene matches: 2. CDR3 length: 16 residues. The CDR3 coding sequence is TGTGCCAGCAGCTCCGGACTAGCGGGAAGCACAGATACGCAGTATTTT. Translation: CASSSGLAGSTDTQYF. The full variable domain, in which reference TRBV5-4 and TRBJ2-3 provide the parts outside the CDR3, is ETGVTQSPTHLIKTRGQQVTLRCSSQSGHNTVSWYQQALGQGPQFIFQYYREEENGRGNFPPRFSGLQFPNYSSELNVNALELDDSALYLCASSSGLAGSTDTQYFGPGTRLTVL.

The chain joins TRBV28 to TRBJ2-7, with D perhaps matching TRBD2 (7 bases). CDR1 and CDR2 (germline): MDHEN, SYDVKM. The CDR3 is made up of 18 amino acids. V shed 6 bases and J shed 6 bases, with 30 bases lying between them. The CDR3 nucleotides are TGTGCCAGCAGCCAAGTTTTGGGGTCGGGGGGCCTATCCGGCGAGCAGTACTTC. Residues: CASSQVLGSGGLSGEQYF.

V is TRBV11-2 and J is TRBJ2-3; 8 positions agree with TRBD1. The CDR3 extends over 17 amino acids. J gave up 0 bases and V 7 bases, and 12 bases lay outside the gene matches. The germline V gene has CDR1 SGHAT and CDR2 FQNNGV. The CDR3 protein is CASTIRTGPRSTDTQYF. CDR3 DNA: TGTGCCAGCACCATACGGACAGGGCCTAGAAGCACAGATACGCAGTATTTT.

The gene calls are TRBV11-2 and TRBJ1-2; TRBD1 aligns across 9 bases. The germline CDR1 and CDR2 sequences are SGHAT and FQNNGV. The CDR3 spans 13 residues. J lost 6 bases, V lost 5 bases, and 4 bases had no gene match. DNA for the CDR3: TGTGCCAGCAGCACTACAGGGGGCGATGGCTACACCTTC. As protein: CASSTTGGDGYTF.

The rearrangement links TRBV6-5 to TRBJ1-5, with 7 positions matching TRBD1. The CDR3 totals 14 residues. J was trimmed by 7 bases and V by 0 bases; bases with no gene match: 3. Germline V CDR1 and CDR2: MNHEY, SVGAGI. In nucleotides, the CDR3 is TGTGCCAGCAGTTACTCGAACAGGGGACAGCCCCAGCATTTT. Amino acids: CASSYSNRGQPQHF.

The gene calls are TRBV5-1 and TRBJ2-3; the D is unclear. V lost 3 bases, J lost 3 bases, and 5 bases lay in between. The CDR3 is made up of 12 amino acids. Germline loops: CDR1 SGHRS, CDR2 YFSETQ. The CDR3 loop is CASSSTTDTQYF. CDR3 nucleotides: TGCGCCAGCAGCTCAACAACAGATACGCAGTATTTT.

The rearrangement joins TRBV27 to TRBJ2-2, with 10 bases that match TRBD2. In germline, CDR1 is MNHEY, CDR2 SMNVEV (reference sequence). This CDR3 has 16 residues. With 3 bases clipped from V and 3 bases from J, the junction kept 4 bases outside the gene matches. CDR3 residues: CASSLGAGGYTGELFF. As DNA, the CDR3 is TGTGCCAGCAGTTTGGGAGCGGGAGGGTACACCGGGGAGCTGTTTTTT.

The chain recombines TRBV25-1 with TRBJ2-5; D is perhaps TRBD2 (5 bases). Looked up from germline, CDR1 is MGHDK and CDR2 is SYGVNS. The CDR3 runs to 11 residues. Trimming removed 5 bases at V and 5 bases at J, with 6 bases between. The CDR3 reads CASSRGETQYF. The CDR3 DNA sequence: TGTGCCAGCAGTCGAGGGGAGACCCAGTACTTC.

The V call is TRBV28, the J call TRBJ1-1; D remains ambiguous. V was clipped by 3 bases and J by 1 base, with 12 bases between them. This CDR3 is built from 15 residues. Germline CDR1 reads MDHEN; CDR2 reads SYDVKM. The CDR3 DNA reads TGTGCCAGCAGTTTCGCTTCCGCGAGGAACACTGAAGCTTTCTTT. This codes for CASSFASARNTEAFF.

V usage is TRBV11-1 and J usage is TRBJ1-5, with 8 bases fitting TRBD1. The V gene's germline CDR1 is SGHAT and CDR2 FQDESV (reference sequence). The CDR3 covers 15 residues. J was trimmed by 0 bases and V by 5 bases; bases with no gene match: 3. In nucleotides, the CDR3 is TGTGCCAGCAGCCTGGGGACAGGTAGCAATCAGCCCCAGCATTTT. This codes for CASSLGTGSNQPQHF.

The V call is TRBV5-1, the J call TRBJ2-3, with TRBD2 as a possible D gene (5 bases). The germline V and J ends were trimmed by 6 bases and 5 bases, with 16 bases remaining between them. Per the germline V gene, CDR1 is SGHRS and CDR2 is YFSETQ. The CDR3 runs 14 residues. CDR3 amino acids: CASKDGREIDTQYF. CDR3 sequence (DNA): TGCGCCAGCAAGGACGGCCGGGAAATAGATACGCAGTATTTT.

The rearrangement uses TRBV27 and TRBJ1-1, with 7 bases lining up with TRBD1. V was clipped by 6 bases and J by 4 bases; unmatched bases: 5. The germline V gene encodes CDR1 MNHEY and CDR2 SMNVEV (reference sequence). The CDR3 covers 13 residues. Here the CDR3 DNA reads TGTGCCAGCAGCATACAGGGGCCCACTGAAGCTTTCTTT. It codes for CASSIQGPTEAFF.

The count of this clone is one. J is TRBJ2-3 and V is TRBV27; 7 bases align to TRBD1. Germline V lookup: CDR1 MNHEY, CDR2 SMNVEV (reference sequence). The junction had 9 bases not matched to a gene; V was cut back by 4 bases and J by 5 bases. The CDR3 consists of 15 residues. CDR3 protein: CASSSPVDREDTQYF. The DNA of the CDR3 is TGTGCCAGCAGTTCCCCCGTCGACAGGGAAGATACGCAGTATTTT.

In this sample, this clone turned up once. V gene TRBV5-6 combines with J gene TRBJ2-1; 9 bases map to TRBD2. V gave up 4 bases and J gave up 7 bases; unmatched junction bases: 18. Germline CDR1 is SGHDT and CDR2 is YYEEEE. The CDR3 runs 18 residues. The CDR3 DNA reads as TGTGCCAGCAGCCTTCACAGGATTGGGGCTAGCGGGGAAAATGAGCAGTTCTTC. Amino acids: CASSLHRIGASGENEQFF.

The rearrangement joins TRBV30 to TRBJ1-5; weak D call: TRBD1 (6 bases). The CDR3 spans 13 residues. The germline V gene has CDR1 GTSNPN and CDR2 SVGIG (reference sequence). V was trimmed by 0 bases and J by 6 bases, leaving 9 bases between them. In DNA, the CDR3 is TGTGCCTGGAGTGTACAGGGCTGTCAGCCCCAGCATTTT. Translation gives CAWSVQGCQPQHF.